Listed here is a single TCR beta chain. Its binding antigen is unknown. The record has no base qualities; no much larger clone is one base away. The germline V gene supplies CDR1 MDHEN and CDR2 SYDVKM. Inclusive of the bounding cysteine and phenylalanine, the CDR3 is 15 residues long. Only the CDR3 region is kept as DNA, spanning 45 bases read in frame from base 1. Trimming takes 8 bases off V and 5 bases off J; junction bases not matched to a gene: 9. Using the deep immunoSEQ assay, multiplex PCR amplified TCR CDR3 regions from genomic DNA. Genomic DNA extracted from each cell subset was distributed evenly over all wells of several immunoSEQ 96-well plates, and each plate served as one replicate. For sorted subsets, roughly 200 ng of genomic DNA, equivalent to 30,000 or so T cell genomes, went into each replicate PCR. Purified libraries were quantified with a Qubit 3.0 fluorometer, sized on a Bioanalyzer 2100, and re-quantified with the KAPA Library Quantification kit. Every immunoSEQ 96-well plate was sequenced on a dedicated single-read 150-cycle Illumina NextSeq 550 flow cell. On the study's bioinformatics: Because the immunoSEQ output held only junctional sequences and lacked quality scores, the filtering could not match the filtering applied to full-length reads. To assign V/J genes and CDR3, sequences were annotated against IMGT germline references using PyIR, a Python wrapper for IgBLAST v1.9. Reads with weak V/J assignments (E-value above 1e-6), missing CDR3, stop codons, out-of-frame junctions, or ambiguous translated residues were removed. V3J clonotypes were defined as sequences sharing an identical inferred V gene, J gene, and CDR3 amino acid sequence. Percentage overlap between repertoires was calculated by dividing the number of shared unique clonotypes by the size of the smaller repertoire. RTK rarefaction, the Chao1 estimator, and Recon v2.1 estimates of unobserved clonotypes were used to assess repertoire richness. OLGA was used to compute generation probabilities for all TCRbeta clonotypes that the gDNA method yielded from a handful of donors. TCRdb carries this immuneACCESS record with in-frame sequences only. Its versions omit some clonotypes, under half of them owing to an unresolved V gene in the studies checked, with the rest unexplained. D and trimming come from the DNA, and the V and J calls and clone size come from that table. The sample yields fewer than 800,000 clones; 90% to 95% were counted once. The top ten constitute about 24% of the sample.

The sample belongs to a study of shared clonotypes between healthy human individuals (dated by TCRdb to the early 2020s). For the wider study: Two women and a few men aged 18 to 49 years were included in the cohort. Between about 0.8 and 9 billion PBMCs per donor were obtained by leukapheresis. Per donor, three plates each were used for CD4 naive and CD4 memory, two for CD8 naive, and one for CD8 memory. To increase sequencing depth and limit assay-specific biases, TCR repertoire library preparation and sequencing were carried out by different laboratories using diverse techniques. Blood TCR repertoires of 5 or 6 healthy adults were deeply sequenced to estimate repertoire size and the extent of clonotype sharing between individuals.

CD8 naive samples consisted of CD45RO-negative cells that were positively selected for CCR7, yielding a CD45RA+CCR7+ population without TemRA cells. Healthy HIV-negative adults with no recently reported acute infections or vaccinations were included as donors. Every donor was a Caucasian adult residing in Nashville, Tennessee, USA. Blood was obtained by leukapheresis, after which PBMCs were separated by Ficoll-Histopaque density gradient centrifugation and cryopreserved in liquid nitrogen vapor phase. Analytical flow cytometry was used to check the purity and quantity of every magnetically sorted T cell population. Each sorted fraction had its genomic DNA isolated and then quantified by UV absorbance on a Nanodrop 2000c. Results the study describes overall, beyond this receptor: Based on pairwise subsampling, the degree of clonotype sharing among donors was expected to be affected by sequencing depth. Higher generation probabilities were observed for clonotypes shared by all four sorted-subset donors than for non-shared clonotypes. Sharing across a handful of donors was observed for approximately 5% of naive CD4, over 3% of naive CD8, about 2.5% of memory CD4, and around 0.4% of memory CD8 clonotypes. Even with the large sequencing depth, rarefaction of the sorted-subset datasets indicated that sequencing was incomplete. Estimated clonotype richness was generally larger for naive than for memory subsets. Sampling was restricted to blood, and TCR repertoires in tissue are likely to differ from TCR repertoires in blood. Because the study included only a small number of donors, the genetic and exposure-history diversity represented was limited.

The TCR comes from a man younger than 45 in good health. The sequence links TRBV28 to TRBJ2-3, with 11 middle bases fitting TRBD2. The sequencing input was naive CD8+ T cells sorted from blood. The sample's cell subset or site label, in plain terms: CD45RA+CCR7+. For the CDR3, the sequence is CASGGSGRALDTQYF. The nucleotides read TGTGCCAGCGGGGGTAGCGGGAGGGCCTTAGATACGCAGTATTTT.